The clone carrying this T cell receptor beta chain was recorded a few times. This record comes from a study of blood T cell repertoires in COVID-19. Study-wide context: Samples taken during acute and convalescent COVID-19 were collected in the United States, Italy and Spain. PBMCs, B-cell-depleted T cells, or T cells were the source of the cDNA or gDNA that made up the material.

V dropped 0 bases and J dropped 5; count of bases not matched to a gene: 4. CDR1 and CDR2 (germline): SGDLS, YYNGEE. This CDR3 has 16 residues. Some clones are missing from TCRdb's copy, which holds only in-frame ones; the method was immunoSEQ multiplex PCR. Seen here are about 150,000 clones, around 84% observed once, and the top ten hold about 7.2%. Recovered participants had two consecutive negative NP/OP PCR tests, healthcare professional clearance, or symptom resolution. The sample consisted of PBMCs or T cells enriched from blood (not recorded which). The rearrangement joins TRBV9 to TRBJ2-3; 12 bases match TRBD2. The clonotype was recovered from a man aged 45-65 years who had recovered from COVID-19. For the CDR3, the DNA is TGTGCCAGCAGCGTAGCTAGCGGGGGGGCAGGAGATACGCAGTATTTT. It translates to CASSVASGGAGDTQYF.